This record covers a single TCR beta chain. Its target is not known. Vbeta (60) and Jbeta (13) primers were used in the PCR. Clones were sequenced by immunoSEQ multiplex PCR, and TCRdb holds only the in-frame ones, with some missing. The sample features more than 95,000 clones, with around 2.7% in its top ten. These data originate in a study of cytomegalovirus exposure and HLA in healthy donors. As for the study in general: Around four fifths of 350 to 400 genotyped donors fell in the Caucasian-associated ancestry cluster.

Findings of the study overall: When analyzed later, the rates of TCR association showed variation by HLA locus, with DRB1 the most and HLA-C the fewest. Later on, a genetic analysis was performed. It linked a missense variant in DCLRE1C with V- and J-gene trimming of TCR beta. In a later analysis, most CMV-associated TCR beta chains appeared HLA-restricted.

The material sequenced was PBMCs. The receptor was isolated from a man younger than 45 in good health and CMV-seronegative.

CDR3 protein: CASSQGRGMNTEAFF. The CDR3 bases are TGTGCCAGCAGCCAGGGGAGGGGGATGAACACTGAAGCTTTCTTT. The V and J genes are TRBV7-9 and TRBJ1-1; D is possibly TRBD1 (6 bases). The germline V and J ends were trimmed by 5 bases and 0 bases, with 13 bases remaining between them. This CDR3 comprises 15 residues. The germline CDR1 and CDR2 sequences are SEHNR and FQNEAQ (reference sequence).